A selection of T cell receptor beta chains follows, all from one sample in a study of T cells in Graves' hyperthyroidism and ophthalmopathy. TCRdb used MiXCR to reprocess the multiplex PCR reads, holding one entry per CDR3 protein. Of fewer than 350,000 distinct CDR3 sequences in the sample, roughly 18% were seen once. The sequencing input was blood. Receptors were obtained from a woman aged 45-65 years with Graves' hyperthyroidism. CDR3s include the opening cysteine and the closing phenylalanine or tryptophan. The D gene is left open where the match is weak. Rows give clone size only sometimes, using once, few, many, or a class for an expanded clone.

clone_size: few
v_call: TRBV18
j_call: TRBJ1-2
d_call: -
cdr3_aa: CASSPNTGPANYGYTF
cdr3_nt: TGTGCCAGCTCACCAAATACAGGTCCAGCTAACTATGGCTACACCTTC

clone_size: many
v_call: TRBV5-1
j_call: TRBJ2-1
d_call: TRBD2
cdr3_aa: CASSLDAGGPVNEQFF
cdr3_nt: TGCGCCAGCAGCTTGGATGCGGGAGGACCTGTCAATGAGCAGTTCTTC

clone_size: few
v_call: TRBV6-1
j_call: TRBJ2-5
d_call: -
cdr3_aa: CASIRGETQYF
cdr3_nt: TGTGCCAGCATCAGGGGCGAGACCCAGTACTTC

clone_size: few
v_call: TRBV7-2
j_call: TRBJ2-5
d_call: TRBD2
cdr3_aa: CASSVTSDQETQYF
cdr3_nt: TGTGCCAGCAGCGTGACTAGCGACCAAGAGACCCAGTACTTC

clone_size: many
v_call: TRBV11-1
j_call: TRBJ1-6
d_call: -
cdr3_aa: CASSLYGEESPLHF
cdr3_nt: TGTGCCAGCAGCTTATACGGGGAGGAATCACCCCTCCACTTT

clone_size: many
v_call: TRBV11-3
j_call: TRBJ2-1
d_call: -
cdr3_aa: CASSLVPDEQFF
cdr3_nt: TGTGCCAGCAGCTTAGTACCGGATGAGCAGTTCTTC

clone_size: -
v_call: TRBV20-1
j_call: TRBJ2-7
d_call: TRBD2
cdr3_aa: CSARDLTGGVVYEQYF
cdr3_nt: TGCAGTGCTAGAGATTTAACGGGAGGGGTGGTTTACGAGCAGTACTTC

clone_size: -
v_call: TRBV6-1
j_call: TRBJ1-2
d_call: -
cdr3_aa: CASSEAGGSGYTF
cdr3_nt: TGTGCCAGCAGTGAAGCGGGGGGTAGTGGCTACACCTTC

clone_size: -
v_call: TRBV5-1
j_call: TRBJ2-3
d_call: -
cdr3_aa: CASSFNRAGSTDTQYF
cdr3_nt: TGCGCCAGCAGCTTTAATCGTGCCGGAAGCACAGATACGCAGTATTTT

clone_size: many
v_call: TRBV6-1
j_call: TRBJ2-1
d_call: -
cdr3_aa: CASSSPPPGSACPSRDEQFF
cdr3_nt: TGTGCCAGCAGTTCCCCCCCCCCGGGTTCGGCGTGTCCCTCTAGGGATGAGCAGTTCTTC

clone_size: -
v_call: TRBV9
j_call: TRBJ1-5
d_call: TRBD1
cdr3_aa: CASSRQGAQPQHF
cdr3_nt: TGTGCCAGCAGCAGACAGGGGGCTCAGCCCCAGCATTTT

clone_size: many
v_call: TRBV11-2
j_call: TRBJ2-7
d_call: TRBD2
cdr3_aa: CASSSLFGREREDHYEQYF
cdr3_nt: TGTGCCAGCAGCTCCCTCTTCGGGAGGGAGCGGGAGGATCATTACGAGCAGTACTTC

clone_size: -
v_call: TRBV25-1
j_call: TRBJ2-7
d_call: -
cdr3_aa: CASREPGSYEQYF
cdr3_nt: TGTGCCAGCAGAGAGCCAGGTTCCTACGAGCAGTACTTC

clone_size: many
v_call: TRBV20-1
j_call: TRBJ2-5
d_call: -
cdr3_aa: CSARGGNQETQYF
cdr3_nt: TGCAGTGCTAGAGGTGGAAACCAAGAGACCCAGTACTTC

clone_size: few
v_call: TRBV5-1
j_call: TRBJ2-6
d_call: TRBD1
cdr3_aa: CASSLALGQGSGANVLTF
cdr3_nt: TGCGCCAGCAGCTTGGCCCTGGGACAGGGCTCTGGGGCCAACGTCCTGACTTTC

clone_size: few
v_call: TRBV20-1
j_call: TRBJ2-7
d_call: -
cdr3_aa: CSARDRGAGLAYSYEQYF
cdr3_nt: TGCAGTGCTAGAGATCGAGGGGCAGGGCTAGCGTACTCCTACGAGCAGTACTTC

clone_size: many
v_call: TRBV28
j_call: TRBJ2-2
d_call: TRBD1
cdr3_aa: CASRPNRGRVGELFF
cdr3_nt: TGTGCCAGCAGGCCCAACAGGGGGCGAGTCGGGGAGCTGTTTTTT

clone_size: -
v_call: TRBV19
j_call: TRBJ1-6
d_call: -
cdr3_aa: CASSIEAGNSPLHF
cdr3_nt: TGTGCCAGTAGTATCGAGGCCGGCAATTCACCCCTCCACTTT

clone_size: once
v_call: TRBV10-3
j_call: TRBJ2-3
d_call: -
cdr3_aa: CAISDIGGTDTQYF
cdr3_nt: TGTGCCATCAGTGATATTGGCGGCACAGATACGCAGTATTTT

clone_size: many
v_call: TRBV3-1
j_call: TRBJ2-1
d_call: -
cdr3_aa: CASSQVQSPGRQFF
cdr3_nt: TGTGCCAGCAGCCAAGTTCAGTCACCGGGACGGCAGTTCTTC

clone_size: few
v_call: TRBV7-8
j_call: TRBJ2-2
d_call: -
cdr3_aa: CASSSRGGGNTGELFF
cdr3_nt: TGTGCCAGCAGCTCCAGGGGGGGGGGGAACACCGGGGAGCTGTTTTTT

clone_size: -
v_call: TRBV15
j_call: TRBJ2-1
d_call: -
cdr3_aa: CATSSPDGSSGVNYEQFF
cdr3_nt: TGTGCCACCAGCAGCCCAGATGGGTCCTCGGGAGTGAACTATGAGCAGTTCTTC

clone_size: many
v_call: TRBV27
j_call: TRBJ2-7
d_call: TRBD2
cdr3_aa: CASSWERGSYEQYF
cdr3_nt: TGTGCCAGCAGTTGGGAGCGGGGTTCCTACGAGCAGTACTTC

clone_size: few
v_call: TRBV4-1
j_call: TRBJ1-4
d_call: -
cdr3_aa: CASSPSRFTSEKLFF
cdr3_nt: TGCGCCAGCAGCCCTAGCAGGTTCACCTCTGAAAAACTGTTTTTT